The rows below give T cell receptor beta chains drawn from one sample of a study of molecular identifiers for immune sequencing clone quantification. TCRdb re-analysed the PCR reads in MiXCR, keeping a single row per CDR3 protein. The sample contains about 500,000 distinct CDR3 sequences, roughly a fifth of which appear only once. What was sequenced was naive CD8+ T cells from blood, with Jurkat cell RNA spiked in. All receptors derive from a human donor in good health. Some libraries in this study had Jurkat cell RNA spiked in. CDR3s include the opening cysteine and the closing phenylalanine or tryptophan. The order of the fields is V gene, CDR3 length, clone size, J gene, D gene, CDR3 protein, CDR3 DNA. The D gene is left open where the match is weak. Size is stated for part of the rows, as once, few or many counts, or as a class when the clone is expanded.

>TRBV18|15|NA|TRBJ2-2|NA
CASSLETVNTGGLFF
TGTGCCAGCTCACTCGAGACAGTCAACACCGGGGGGCTGTTTTTT
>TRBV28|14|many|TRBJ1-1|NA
CASSFAGLYTEAFF
TGTGCCAGCAGTTTCGCGGGCCTATACACTGAAGCTTTCTTT
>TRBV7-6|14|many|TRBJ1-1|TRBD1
CASSSGQGANEAFF
TGTGCCAGCAGCTCAGGACAGGGGGCAAATGAAGCTTTCTTT
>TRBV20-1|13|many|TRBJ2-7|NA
CSATAGTSYEQYF
TGCAGTGCTACCGCCGGGACCTCCTACGAGCAGTACTTC
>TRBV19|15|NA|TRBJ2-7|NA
CASSILGGAVYEKYF
TGTGCCAGTAGTATCCTTGGGGGAGCGGTATACGAGAAGTACTTC
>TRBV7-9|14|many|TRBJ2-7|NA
CASSRGLVGYEQYF
TGTGCCAGCAGCCGCGGACTGGTCGGCTACGAGCAGTACTTC
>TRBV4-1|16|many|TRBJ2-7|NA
CASSQGYGTKSYEQYF
TGCGCCAGCAGCCAAGGCTACGGGACAAAATCCTACGAGCAGTACTTC
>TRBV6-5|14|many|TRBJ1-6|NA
CASSYGPSSGPLHF
TGTGCCAGCAGTTACGGTCCTTCGTCGGGGCCCCTCCACTTT
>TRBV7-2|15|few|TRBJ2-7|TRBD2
CASSLGTSGFGEQYF
TGTGCCAGCAGCTTAGGGACTAGCGGGTTCGGGGAGCAGTACTTC
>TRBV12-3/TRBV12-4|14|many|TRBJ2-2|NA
CASSSPGFTGELFF
TGTGCCAGCAGTTCTCCAGGGTTCACCGGGGAGCTGTTTTTT
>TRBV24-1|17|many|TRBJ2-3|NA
CATSATFNGGPTDTQYF
TGTGCCACCAGTGCCACCTTTAACGGGGGACCCACAGATACGCAGTATTTT
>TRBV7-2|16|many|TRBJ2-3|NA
CASSLTALADEDTQYF
TGTGCCAGCAGCTTAACGGCGCTAGCTGATGAAGATACGCAGTATTTT
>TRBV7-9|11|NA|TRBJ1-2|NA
CASSSDRAPTF
TGTGCCAGCAGCTCAGACCGGGCACCCACCTTC
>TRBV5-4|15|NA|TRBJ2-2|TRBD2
CASSSGGLDTEELFF
TGTGCCAGCAGCTCGGGGGGGCTCGACACCGAGGAGCTGTTTTTT
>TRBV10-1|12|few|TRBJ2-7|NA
CASGDGSYEQYF
TGCGCCAGCGGGGATGGATCCTACGAGCAGTACTTC
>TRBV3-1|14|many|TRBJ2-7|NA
CASSPQGGPYEQYF
TGTGCCAGCAGCCCTCAGGGAGGACCCTACGAGCAGTACTTC
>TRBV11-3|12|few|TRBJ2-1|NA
CASSLGDSGQFF
TGTGCCAGCAGCTTGGGGGATTCAGGGCAGTTCTTC
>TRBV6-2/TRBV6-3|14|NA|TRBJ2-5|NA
CASRSDGGFETQYF
TGTGCCAGCAGGAGTGACGGGGGCTTTGAGACCCAGTACTTC
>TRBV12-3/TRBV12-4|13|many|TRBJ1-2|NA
CARNVRDGNGYTF
TGTGCCAGAAATGTCAGGGATGGCAATGGCTACACCTTC
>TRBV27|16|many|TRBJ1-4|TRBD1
CASSLTGGRSNEKLFF
TGTGCCAGCAGTCTCACAGGGGGCAGGTCTAATGAAAAACTGTTTTTT
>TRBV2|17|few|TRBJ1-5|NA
CASSEHGAGLGNQPQHF
TGTGCCAGCAGTGAACATGGGGCAGGACTCGGCAATCAGCCCCAGCATTTT
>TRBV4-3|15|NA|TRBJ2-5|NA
CASSQGAAGQETQYF
TGCGCCAGCAGCCAAGGGGCCGCGGGTCAAGAGACCCAGTACTTC
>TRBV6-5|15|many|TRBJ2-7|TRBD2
CASSYSGGPGYEQYF
TGTGCCAGCAGTTACAGCGGGGGGCCAGGGTACGAGCAGTACTTC
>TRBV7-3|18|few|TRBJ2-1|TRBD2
CASSLAQVPGLAGDEQFF
TGTGCCAGCAGCTTAGCCCAAGTACCGGGACTAGCGGGGGATGAGCAGTTCTTC
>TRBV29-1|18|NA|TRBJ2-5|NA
CSVEPHSVAGDLGETQYF
TGCAGCGTTGAACCCCATTCAGTGGCAGGGGATTTAGGAGAGACCCAGTACTTC
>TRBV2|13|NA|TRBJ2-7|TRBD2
CASRLAASYEQYF
TGTGCCAGCAGACTAGCGGCCTCCTACGAGCAGTACTTC
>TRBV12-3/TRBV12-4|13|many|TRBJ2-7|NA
CASSRANPYEQYF
TGTGCCAGCAGTAGGGCCAACCCCTACGAGCAGTACTTC
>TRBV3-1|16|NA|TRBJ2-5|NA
CASSQPLGLLKETQYF
TGTGCCAGCAGCCAACCCTTGGGACTTTTAAAAGAGACCCAGTACTTC
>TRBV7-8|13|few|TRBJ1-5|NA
CASSLGLMQPQHF
TGTGCCAGCAGCCTGGGACTTATGCAGCCCCAGCATTTT
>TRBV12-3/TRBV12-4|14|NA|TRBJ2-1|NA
CASSGPPGANEQFF
TGTGCCAGCAGCGGCCCCCCAGGAGCCAATGAGCAGTTCTTC
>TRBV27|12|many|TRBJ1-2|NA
CASRGGGDGYTF
TGTGCCAGCAGAGGGGGGGGGGACGGCTACACCTTC
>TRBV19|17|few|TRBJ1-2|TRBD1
CASNKRGLQGEDYGYTF
TGTGCCAGTAATAAACGAGGTTTGCAGGGGGAGGACTATGGCTACACCTTC
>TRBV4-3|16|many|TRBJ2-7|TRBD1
CASSQLPGQGPYEQYF
TGCGCCAGCAGCCAGCTTCCGGGACAGGGACCCTACGAGCAGTACTTC
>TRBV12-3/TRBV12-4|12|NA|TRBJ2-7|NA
CASSFNGAEQYF
TGTGCCAGCAGTTTTAATGGGGCCGAGCAGTACTTC
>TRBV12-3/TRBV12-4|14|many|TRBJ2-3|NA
CASSEQGSTDTQYF
TGTGCCAGCAGTGAACAGGGTAGCACAGATACGCAGTATTTT
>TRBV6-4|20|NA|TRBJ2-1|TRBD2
CASSVQVLGLAGGSYNEQFF
TGTGCCAGCAGTGTCCAGGTCTTGGGACTGGCGGGAGGTTCCTACAATGAGCAGTTCTTC
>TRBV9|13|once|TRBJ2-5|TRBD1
CASSGQGLETQYF
TGTGCCAGCAGCGGACAGGGGTTAGAGACCCAGTACTTC
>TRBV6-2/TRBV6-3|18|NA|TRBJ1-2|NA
CASSYLLPATASNYGYTF
TGTGCCAGCAGTTACCTTTTACCGGCTACCGCTTCTAACTATGGCTACACCTTC
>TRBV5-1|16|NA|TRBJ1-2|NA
CASSPRGRIYNYGYTF
TGCGCCAGTTCTCCCCGGGGACGAATATATAACTATGGCTACACCTTC
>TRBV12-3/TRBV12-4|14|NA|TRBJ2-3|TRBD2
CASTGGTSSDTQYF
TGTGCCAGCACCGGGGGGACTAGCTCAGATACGCAGTATTTT
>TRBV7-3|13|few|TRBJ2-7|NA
CASSPGGGCEQYF
TGTGCCAGCAGCCCCGGTGGGGGGTGCGAGCAGTACTTC
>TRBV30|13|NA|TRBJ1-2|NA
CALSGQSNYGYTF
TGTGCCTTGAGCGGGCAGTCGAACTATGGCTACACCTTC
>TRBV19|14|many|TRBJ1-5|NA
CASSNPGAHQPQHF
TGTGCCAGCAGTAACCCCGGGGCGCATCAGCCCCAGCATTTT
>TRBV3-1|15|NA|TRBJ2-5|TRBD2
CASSPLAGPQETQYF
TGTGCCAGCAGCCCTCTAGCGGGGCCGCAAGAGACCCAGTACTTC
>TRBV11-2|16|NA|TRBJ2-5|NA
CASSRGIKASQETQYF
TGTGCCAGCAGCCGAGGGATCAAAGCCTCCCAAGAGACCCAGTACTTC
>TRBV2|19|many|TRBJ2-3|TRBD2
CASRGLAGQDSISTDTQYF
TGTGCCAGCAGGGGACTAGCGGGACAAGATTCGATCAGCACAGATACGCAGTATTTT
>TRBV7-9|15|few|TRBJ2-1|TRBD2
CASSLSSGINYEQFF
TGTGCCAGCAGCTTAAGCAGCGGGATCAACTATGAGCAGTTCTTC
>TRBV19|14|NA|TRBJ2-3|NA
CASSMMGSSDTQYF
TGTGCCAGTAGTATGATGGGCAGCTCAGATACGCAGTATTTT
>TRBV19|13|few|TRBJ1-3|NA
CASRVGSGNTIYF
TGTGCCAGCCGTGTCGGATCTGGAAACACCATATATTTT
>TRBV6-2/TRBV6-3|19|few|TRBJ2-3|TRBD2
CASSYPGLAGGPPADTQYF
TGTGCCAGCAGTTACCCCGGACTAGCGGGAGGGCCCCCGGCAGATACGCAGTATTTT
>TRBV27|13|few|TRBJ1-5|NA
CASSLYWNQPQHF
TGTGCCAGCAGTTTATACTGGAATCAGCCCCAGCATTTT
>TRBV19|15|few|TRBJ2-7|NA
CASSPVPRGYYEQYF
TGTGCCAGTAGCCCTGTTCCTCGGGGTTACTACGAGCAGTACTTC
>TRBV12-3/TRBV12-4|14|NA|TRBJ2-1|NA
CASSPGGDYNEQFF
TGTGCCAGCAGCCCTGGCGGGGACTACAATGAGCAGTTCTTC
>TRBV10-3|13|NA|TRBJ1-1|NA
CAIKTAVNTEAFF
TGTGCCATTAAGACAGCAGTGAACACTGAAGCTTTCTTT